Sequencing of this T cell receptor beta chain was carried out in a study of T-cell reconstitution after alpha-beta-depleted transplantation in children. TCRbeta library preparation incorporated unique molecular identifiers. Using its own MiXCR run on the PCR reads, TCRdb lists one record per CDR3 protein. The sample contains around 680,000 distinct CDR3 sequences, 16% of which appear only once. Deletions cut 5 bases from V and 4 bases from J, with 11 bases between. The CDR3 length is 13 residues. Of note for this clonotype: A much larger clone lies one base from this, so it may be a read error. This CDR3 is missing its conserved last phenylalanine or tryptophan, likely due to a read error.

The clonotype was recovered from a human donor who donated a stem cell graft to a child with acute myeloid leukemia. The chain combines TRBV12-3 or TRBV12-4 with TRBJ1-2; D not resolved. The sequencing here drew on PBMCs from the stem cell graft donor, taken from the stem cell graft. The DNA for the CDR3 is TGTGCCAGCAGTCCTCAACGGTTCTATGGCTACACCGTC. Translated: CASSPQRFYGYTV.